This TCR beta chain was captured in a study of control samples from healthy donors and cancer patients. The CDR3 spans 15 residues. V was pared by 0 bases and J by 5 bases, with 13 bases between. Germline V gene sequence: CDR1 MNHEY, CDR2 SVGEGT. TCRdb's copy holds only in-frame clones and misses some; the assay was immunoSEQ multiplex PCR. The data hold fewer than 200,000 clones, with around 94% observed a single time. Sequenced material: PBMCs. The origin of this receptor is a man aged 55-75 years with colorectal cancer. This chain links TRBV6-2 or TRBV6-3 with TRBJ2-5; D might be TRBD1 (6 bases). CDR3 residues: CASSYSKGDFETQYF. The CDR3 DNA follows: TGTGCCAGCAGTTACTCGAAGGGGGATTTCGAGACCCAGTACTTC.